This paragraph covers one T cell receptor (beta chain) sequence. Its cognate antigen is unknown. V lost 1 base to trimming and J lost 0 bases, with 13 bases between them. The length of the CDR3 is 17 residues. Germline V lookup: CDR1 SGHAT, CDR2 FQNNGV. This specimen belongs to a study of OX40 agonist ivuxolimab in advanced cancers. Study-level background: It was ivuxolimab, an agonistic anti-OX40 (CD134) antibody, that patients were treated with.

Overall study results and limits: Researchers report that CD8+ T cells had, on average, more expanded clones than CD4+. Certain nonresponding patients likewise had low normalized T-cell clonal expansion.

The method was immunoSEQ multiplex PCR; TCRdb's version includes in-frame clones alone and lacks a portion of them. Here the sample spans roughly 110,000 clones, roughly nine tenths being singletons. The J gene is TRBJ2-4, the V gene TRBV11-2; the D call may be TRBD1 or TRBD2 (6 bases each). The clonotype originates from an adult with an advanced solid tumor such as melanoma, head and neck, liver or kidney cancer. The sample here was CD4+ or CD8+ T cells sorted from blood, taken in a trial of the OX40 agonist ivuxolimab. CDR3 coding DNA: TGTGCCAGCAGCTTAGGGACGGGGGCCCTAGCCAAAAACATTCAGTACTTC. This codes for CASSLGTGALAKNIQYF. Based on the CDR3 plus reference TRBV11-2 and TRBJ2-4, the full variable domain is EAGVAQSPRYKIIEKRQSVAFWCNPISGHATLYWYQQILGQGPKLLIQFQNNGVVDDSQLPKDRFSAERLKGVDSTLKIQPAKLEDSAVYLCASSLGTGALAKNIQYFGAGTRLSVL.